These 32 T cell receptor beta chains were sequenced from one sample in a study of blood T cell repertoires in COVID-19 (dated by TCRdb to 2018 to 2020). Libraries were prepared through the immunoSEQ multiplex PCR assay. Drawn from immuneACCESS, this table holds only the in-frame rearrangements with V and J called that TCRdb kept. Clones are partly lost; checked studies trace under half to an unresolved V gene and leave the rest unexplained. Counted in this sample were approximately 100,000 clones; less than 80% of them appeared once. The ten largest account for more than 5.5% of the sample. The sequencing input was peripheral blood. These receptors originate from a man aged 80 or over with COVID-19, enrolled during active disease.

This sequence joins TRBV28 and TRBJ2-7, with D unclear. Germline CDR1 MDHEN, CDR2 SYDVKM. Trimming took off 5 bases at V and 6 bases at J, with 20 bases between the two ends. The length of the CDR3 is 15 residues. The CDR3 DNA reads as TGTGCCAGCAGTACCTCTATGGGCCCTCGGTTCGAGCAGTACTTC. Residues: CASSTSMGPRFEQYF.

The V call is TRBV19, the J call TRBJ2-2; 11 bases match TRBD2. CDR3 size: 15 residues. With 9 bases clipped from V and 4 bases from J, the junction kept 7 bases outside the gene matches. Germline V gene sequence: CDR1 LNHDA, CDR2 SQIVND (reference sequence). For the CDR3, the DNA is TGTGCCAGCGCGGTGCTAGCGGGAGGCACCGGGGAGCTGTTTTTT. Residues: CASAVLAGGTGELFF.

This clone was recorded only once. This chain connects TRBV5-1 to TRBJ2-1, with D possibly TRBD2 on 6 matching bases. CDR1 SGHRS and CDR2 YFSETQ come from the germline V gene. The CDR3 extends over 16 amino acids. V lost 1 base, J lost 0 bases, and 11 bases lay in between. The CDR3 is CASSLSSGYSYNEQFF. The CDR3 DNA sequence: TGCGCCAGCAGCTTGAGTAGCGGCTACTCCTACAATGAGCAGTTCTTC.

This chain uses TRBV13 with TRBJ2-1; D is possibly TRBD1 (5 bases). Trimming stripped 3 bases from V and 0 bases from J, with 9 bases between. CDR3 length: 15 residues. Germline CDR1 reads PRHDT; CDR2 reads FYEKMQ (reference sequence). The CDR3 region has the DNA TGTGCCAGCAGCTTGGGGCCAGGCTCCTACAATGAGCAGTTCTTC. It translates to CASSLGPGSYNEQFF.

In this sample, this clone turned up a few times. This chain connects TRBV5-1 to TRBJ1-3; 8 nucleotides line up with TRBD1. The ends lost 3 bases at V and 4 bases at J; junction bases unmatched: 9. CDR1 and CDR2 from the germline V gene are SGHRS and YFSETQ. This CDR3 has 16 residues. The CDR3 protein is CASSYAGGTGGNTIYF. CDR3 nucleotide sequence: TGCGCCAGCAGCTACGCAGGGGGCACAGGCGGAAACACCATATATTTT.

This sequence joins TRBV7-9 and TRBJ2-3; D is perhaps TRBD2 (5 bases). Germline V CDR1 and CDR2: SEHNR, FQNEAQ (reference sequence). V was cut by 5 bases and J by 5 bases, with 20 bases left in between. CDR3 length: 16 residues. The CDR3 is CASSPHQRLRGDTQYF. In DNA, the CDR3 is TGTGCCAGCAGCCCTCACCAGAGGCTTCGGGGAGATACGCAGTATTTT.

V usage is TRBV25-1 and J usage is TRBJ2-7; D may be TRBD2 (7 bases). CDR1 MGHDK and CDR2 SYGVNS come from the germline V gene. The length of the CDR3 is 13 residues. The V gene lost 8 bases and the J gene lost 1 base, with 12 bases spanning the gap. CDR3 DNA: TGTGCCAGCGGGGGGGACACGTCCTACGAGCAGTACTTC. Translation gives CASGGDTSYEQYF.

The chain uses TRBV7-3 and TRBJ2-3, with 9 bases fitting TRBD2. Germline-derived CDR1 and CDR2 are SGHTA and FQGTGA. The CDR3 is 14 residues long. V gave up 4 bases and J gave up 6 bases; unmatched junction bases: 5. Written as DNA, the CDR3 is TGTGCCAGCAGCTCCGGGACTAGCCACGATACGCAGTATTTT. Protein: CASSSGTSHDTQYF. Combining the CDR3 with reference TRBV7-3 and TRBJ2-3 gives the whole variable domain GAGVSQTPSNKVTEKGKYVELRCDPISGHTALYWYRQSLGQGPEFLIYFQGTGAADDSGLPNDRFFAVRPEGSVSTLKIQRTERGDSAVYLCASSSGTSHDTQYFGPGTRLTVL.

The chain recombines TRBV19 with TRBJ1-5; weak D call: TRBD1 (5 bases). Between the trimmed V and J ends, which lost 5 bases and 2 bases, there was a span of 16 bases. CDR3 length equals 16 residues. Germline V gene sequence: CDR1 LNHDA, CDR2 SQIVND (reference sequence). CDR3 region: CASSPRVGDGNQPQHF. The CDR3 bases are TGTGCCAGTAGTCCCAGGGTAGGGGATGGCAATCAGCCCCAGCATTTT.

This clone turned up a few times. The chain carries TRBV5-1 and TRBJ2-7, with TRBD1 as a possible D gene (6 bases). The V gene lost 3 bases and the J gene lost 4 bases, with 17 bases spanning the gap. The CDR3 is 15 residues long. Germline V gene lookup returns CDR1 SGHRS and CDR2 YFSETQ. CDR3 residues: CASSSWGHPTYEQYF. The CDR3 DNA sequence: TGCGCCAGCAGCTCTTGGGGACACCCGACTTACGAGCAGTACTTC.

This clone showed up just once. The chain couples TRBV3-1 (or the pseudogene TRBV3-2) to TRBJ2-7; 8 nucleotides match TRBD2. There are 19 residues in the CDR3. From germline, CDR1 is LGHDT and CDR2 YNNKEL (reference sequence). With 4 bases clipped from V and 1 base from J, the junction kept 18 bases outside the gene matches. The CDR3 region is CASSPVLGSGASPSYEQYF. The CDR3 bases are TGTGCCAGCAGCCCCGTACTGGGTAGCGGGGCCTCCCCATCCTACGAGCAGTACTTC.

The rearrangement links TRBV19 to TRBJ1-1, with 9 bases matching TRBD1. Germline V gives CDR1 LNHDA, CDR2 SQIVND (reference sequence). Germline trimming cut 1 base from V and 3 bases from J; bases unmatched to any gene: 12. The CDR3 loop spans 18 amino acids. The CDR3 DNA follows: TGTGCCAGTAGTATAGTCCTATGGGACAGGGTTAGGGACACTGAAGCTTTCTTT. Translating it yields CASSIVLWDRVRDTEAFF.

This clone was picked up one time. The chain links TRBV5-1 to TRBJ2-7; the D is unclear. The ends were cut back, 9 bases at V and 0 bases at J, with 16 bases in the middle. The CDR3 extends over 14 amino acids. From germline, CDR1 is SGHRS and CDR2 YFSETQ. The CDR3 spells CATSLMPGSYEQYF. Written as DNA, the CDR3 is TGCGCCACCTCACTTATGCCTGGCTCCTACGAGCAGTACTTC.

The rearrangement joins TRBV10-2 to TRBJ2-2; 9 bases agree with TRBD2. The CDR3 contains 17 residues. The ends lost 2 bases at V and 0 bases at J; junction bases unmatched: 4. Germline CDR1 WSHSY, CDR2 SAAADI. The CDR3 DNA reads as TGCGCCAGCAGTGAGAGGAGCGGGAGGACGAACACCGGGGAGCTGTTTTTT. Translated: CASSERSGRTNTGELFF.

This chain joins TRBV30 and TRBJ2-7, with 8 bases aligning to TRBD1. Germline CDR1 reads GTSNPN; CDR2 reads SVGIG (reference sequence). CDR3 length equals 15 residues. The V gene end was trimmed by 2 bases and the J gene end by 0 bases; junction bases not matched to a gene: 6. This CDR3 is CAWSLTGANSYEQYF. CDR3 DNA sequence: TGTGCCTGGAGTTTGACAGGGGCGAACTCCTACGAGCAGTACTTC.

The chain combines TRBV9 with TRBJ2-3; TRBD2 agrees at 8 bases. The CDR3 extends over 16 amino acids. J was trimmed by 8 bases and V by 4 bases; bases with no gene match: 15. Looked up from germline, CDR1 is SGDLS and CDR2 is YYNGEE. The CDR3: CASSPWGEREGGTQYF. The CDR3 bases are TGTGCCAGCAGCCCCTGGGGAGAACGGGAGGGCGGTACGCAGTATTTT.

The chain links TRBV29-1 to TRBJ1-1; D is perhaps TRBD1 (6 bases). CDR3 length: 13 residues. CDR1 is SQVTM, CDR2 ANQGSEA, per germline. Trimming took off 7 bases at V and 0 bases at J, with 12 bases between the two ends. CDR3 DNA: TGCAGCGCCTCGGACAGCCTGAACACTGAAGCTTTCTTT. Translated: CSASDSLNTEAFF.

The V call is TRBV28, the J call TRBJ1-5; TRBD1 matches 8 bases. The germline CDR1 and CDR2 sequences are MDHEN and SYDVKM. The CDR3 contains 15 residues. The junction had 10 bases not matched to a gene; V was cut back by 3 bases and J by 9 bases. The CDR3 reads CASSFGGRGRTPQHF. The CDR3 DNA follows: TGTGCCAGCAGTTTCGGTGGCAGGGGGCGTACGCCCCAGCATTTT.

J is TRBJ1-1 and V is TRBV11-1; tentative D call: TRBD1 (6 bases). The V gene lost 4 bases and the J gene lost 0 bases, with 12 bases spanning the gap. The CDR3 is 15 amino acids. Germline lookup yields CDR1 SGHAT and CDR2 FQDESV (reference sequence). CDR3 coding DNA: TGTGCCAGCAGCTCCGACAGGTTCATGAACACTGAAGCTTTCTTT. Its protein product is CASSSDRFMNTEAFF.

This clone came up once. DNA of the CDR3: TGCGCCAGCAGCTTGGGCACCCAGGGCAATCAGCCCCAGCATTTT. This translates into CASSLGTQGNQPQHF. The chain links TRBV5-1 to TRBJ1-5; D unclear. This CDR3 comprises 15 residues. Germline CDR1 is SGHRS and CDR2 is YFSETQ. V lost 0 bases, J lost 2 bases, and 9 bases lay in between.

The chain links TRBV5-4 to TRBJ1-4, with D possibly being TRBD1 (6 bases). The length of the CDR3 is 17 residues. The germline CDR1 and CDR2 sequences are SGHNT and YYREEE (reference sequence). The V and J ends lost 4 bases and 7 bases respectively, with 23 bases between them. The DNA of the CDR3 is TGTGCCAGCAGCGCTGGACAGTCCGGTCCCTCTAGTGAAAAACTGTTTTTT. Protein: CASSAGQSGPSSEKLFF.

V and J are TRBV9 and TRBJ2-2, with D possibly matching TRBD1 (7 bases). Germline CDR1 SGDLS, CDR2 YYNGEE. Deletions cut 1 base from V and 1 base from J, with 8 bases between. The CDR3 loop spans 15 amino acids. The CDR3 nucleotides are TGTGCCAGCAGCGTACAGGGGGGGAACACCGGGGAGCTGTTTTTT. Protein: CASSVQGGNTGELFF. Together with reference TRBV9 and TRBJ2-2, the CDR3 gives the full variable domain: DSGVTQTPKHLITATGQRVTLRCSPRSGDLSVYWYQQSLDQGLQFLIQYYNGEERAKGNILERFSAQQFPDLHSELNLSSLELGDSALYFCASSVQGGNTGELFFGEGSRLTVL.

This chain joins TRBV11-2 and TRBJ1-2, with D possibly being TRBD1 (5 bases). The CDR3 is 13 residues long. Germline CDR1 is SGHAT and CDR2 is FQNNGV. V was cut by 4 bases and J by 8 bases, with 14 bases left in between. The CDR3 bases are TGTGCCAGCAGCTCCAGGGTGCCGCAAGGCTACACCTTC. Protein sequence: CASSSRVPQGYTF.

This chain joins TRBV6-5 and TRBJ2-7, with 8 nucleotides matching TRBD2. The CDR3 has 14 amino acids. The V and J ends lost 5 bases and 3 bases, in that order; junction bases with no gene match: 6. Germline V gives CDR1 MNHEY, CDR2 SVGAGI. The DNA for the CDR3 is TGTGCCAGCAGTCCGGGACTAGGAAACTACGAGCAGTACTTC. As protein: CASSPGLGNYEQYF.

This sequence joins TRBV27 and TRBJ2-1; D may be TRBD2 (5 bases). The CDR3 has 13 amino acids. Germline V lookup: CDR1 MNHEY, CDR2 SMNVEV (reference sequence). V lost 6 bases to trimming and J lost 4 bases, with 10 bases between them. The CDR3 spells CASRSDSYNEQFF. CDR3 nucleotide sequence: TGTGCCAGCAGATCGGACTCGTACAATGAGCAGTTCTTC.

V usage is TRBV3-1 (or the pseudogene TRBV3-2) and J usage is TRBJ2-5; the match to TRBD2 covers 9 bases. Germline lookup yields CDR1 LGHDT and CDR2 YNNKEL (reference sequence). Trimming at V came to 1 base and at J to 5 bases, leaving 11 bases not matched to a gene. This CDR3 has 17 residues. CDR3 DNA: TGTGCCAGCAGCCAAGGAGGGCCGGGACTAGCCCGGGAGACCCAGTACTTC. It yields the protein CASSQGGPGLARETQYF.

This clone has just one count. The sample holds other DNA sequences that translate to the same CDR3. The chain uses TRBV27 and TRBJ1-5, with TRBD1 identical over 7 bases. Germline V CDR1 and CDR2: MNHEY, SMNVEV (reference sequence). This CDR3 has 14 residues. J lost 2 bases, V lost 5 bases, and 3 bases had no gene match. CDR3 sequence reads: CASSLGTGNQPQHF. In nucleotides, the CDR3 is TGTGCCAGCAGTCTAGGGACAGGCAATCAGCCCCAGCATTTT.

The genes are TRBV27 and TRBJ2-3; possible D gene TRBD1, 6 bases. V lost 8 bases, J lost 4 bases, and 13 bases lay in between. Per germline, CDR1 MNHEY and CDR2 SMNVEV (reference sequence). The CDR3 consists of 13 residues. The CDR3 region is CASRATGSDTQYF. The CDR3 DNA sequence: TGTGCCAGCCGAGCTACAGGGTCAGATACGCAGTATTTT.

The rearrangement uses TRBV6-1 and TRBJ2-1; 9 bases are shared with TRBD1. The CDR3 extends over 17 amino acids. The germline V gene has CDR1 MNHNS and CDR2 SASEGT. Trimming removed 0 bases from V and 5 bases from J; junction bases left unmatched: 8. The CDR3 protein is CASSEALGTGRHNEQFF. CDR3 nucleotide sequence: TGTGCCAGCAGTGAAGCGCTCGGGACAGGGCGTCACAATGAGCAGTTCTTC.

The V call is TRBV5-1, the J call TRBJ1-5; D remains unclear. Looked up from germline, CDR1 is SGHRS and CDR2 is YFSETQ. CDR3 length: 15 residues. Deletions cut 4 bases from V and 0 bases from J, with 11 bases between. Here the CDR3 reads CASSPTGISNQPQHF. DNA of the CDR3: TGCGCCAGCAGCCCGACGGGTATTAGCAATCAGCCCCAGCATTTT.

The chain combines TRBV9 with TRBJ2-2, with a possible D match to TRBD1 (5 bases). Germline V gives CDR1 SGDLS, CDR2 YYNGEE. The CDR3 extends over 16 amino acids. The ends were cut back, 4 bases at V and 0 bases at J, with 13 bases in the middle. The CDR3 spells CASSPHWTPNTGELFF. The CDR3, as DNA: TGTGCCAGCAGCCCTCACTGGACACCGAACACCGGGGAGCTGTTTTTT. The whole variable domain, remainder taken from reference TRBV9 and TRBJ2-2, is DSGVTQTPKHLITATGQRVTLRCSPRSGDLSVYWYQQSLDQGLQFLIQYYNGEERAKGNILERFSAQQFPDLHSELNLSSLELGDSALYFCASSPHWTPNTGELFFGEGSRLTVL.

This chain uses TRBV3-1 (or the pseudogene TRBV3-2) with TRBJ2-7, with D maybe TRBD1 (6 bases). CDR1 and CDR2 (germline): LGHDT, YNNKEL (reference sequence). Trimming left V 2 bases short and J 3 bases short, with 8 bases between. This CDR3 comprises 13 residues. CDR3 bases: TGTGCCAGCAGCCAAACAGGGTTCTACGAGCAGTACTTC. It codes for CASSQTGFYEQYF.